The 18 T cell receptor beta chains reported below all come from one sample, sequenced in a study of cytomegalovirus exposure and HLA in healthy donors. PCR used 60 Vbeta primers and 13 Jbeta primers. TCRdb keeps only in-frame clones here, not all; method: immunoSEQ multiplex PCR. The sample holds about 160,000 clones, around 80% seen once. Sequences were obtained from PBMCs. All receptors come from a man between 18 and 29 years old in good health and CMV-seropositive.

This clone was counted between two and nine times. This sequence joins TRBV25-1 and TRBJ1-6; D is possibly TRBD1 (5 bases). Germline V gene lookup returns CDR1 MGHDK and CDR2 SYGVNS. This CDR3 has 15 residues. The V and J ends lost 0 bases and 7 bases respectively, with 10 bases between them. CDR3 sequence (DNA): TGTGCCAGCAGTGAATACGGCCAGGGAAATTCACCCCTCCACTTT. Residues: CASSEYGQGNSPLHF.

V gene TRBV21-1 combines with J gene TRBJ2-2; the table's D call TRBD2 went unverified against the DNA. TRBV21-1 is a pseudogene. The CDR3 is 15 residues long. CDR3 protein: CASSEGTSGAGELFF. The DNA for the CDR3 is TGTGCCAGCAGCGAAGGGACTAGCGGGGCCGGGGAGCTGTTTTTT.

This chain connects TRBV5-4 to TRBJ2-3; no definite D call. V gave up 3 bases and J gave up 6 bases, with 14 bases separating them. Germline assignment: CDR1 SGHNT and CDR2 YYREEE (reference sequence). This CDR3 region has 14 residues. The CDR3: CASSSRWRMDTQYF. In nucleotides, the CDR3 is TGTGCCAGCAGCTCCCGGTGGCGGATGGATACGCAGTATTTT. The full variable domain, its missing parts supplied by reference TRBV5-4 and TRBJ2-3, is ETGVTQSPTHLIKTRGQQVTLRCSSQSGHNTVSWYQQALGQGPQFIFQYYREEENGRGNFPPRFSGLQFPNYSSELNVNALELDDSALYLCASSSRWRMDTQYFGPGTRLTVL.

The CDR3 spells CASSLGREWSEQFF. CDR3 DNA: TGTGCCAGCAGCTTAGGGCGGGAATGGAGTGAGCAGTTCTTC. The chain joins TRBV11-1 to TRBJ2-1; D is possibly TRBD2 (6 bases). Trimming pared 1 base from V and 9 bases from J, leaving 13 bases between. The CDR3 length is 14 residues. Germline V gives CDR1 SGHAT, CDR2 FQDESV (reference sequence). Supplemented by reference TRBV11-1 and TRBJ2-1, the full variable domain reads EAEVAQSPRYKITEKSQAVAFWCDPISGHATLYWYRQILGQGPELLVQFQDESVVDDSQLPKDRFSAERLKGVDSTLKIQPAELGDSAMYLCASSLGREWSEQFFGPGTRLTVL.

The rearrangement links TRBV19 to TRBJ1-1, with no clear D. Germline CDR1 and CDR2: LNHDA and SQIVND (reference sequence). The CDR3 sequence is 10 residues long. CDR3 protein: CQPGNTEAFF. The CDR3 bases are TGTCAGCCGGGGAACACTGAAGCTTTCTTT.

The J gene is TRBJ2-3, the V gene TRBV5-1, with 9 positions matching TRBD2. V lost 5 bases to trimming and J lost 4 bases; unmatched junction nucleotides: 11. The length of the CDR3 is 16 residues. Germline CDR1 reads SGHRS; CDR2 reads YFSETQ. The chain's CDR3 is CASRTNSGRGPDTQYF. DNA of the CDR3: TGCGCCAGCAGGACAAATAGCGGGAGAGGGCCAGATACGCAGTATTTT.

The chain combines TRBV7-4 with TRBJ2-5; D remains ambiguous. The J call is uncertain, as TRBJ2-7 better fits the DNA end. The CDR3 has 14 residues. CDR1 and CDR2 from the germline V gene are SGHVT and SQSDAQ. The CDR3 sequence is CASSHPPRAYEQYF. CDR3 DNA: TGTGCCAGCAGCCATCCCCCCCGAGCTTACGAGCAGTACTTC.

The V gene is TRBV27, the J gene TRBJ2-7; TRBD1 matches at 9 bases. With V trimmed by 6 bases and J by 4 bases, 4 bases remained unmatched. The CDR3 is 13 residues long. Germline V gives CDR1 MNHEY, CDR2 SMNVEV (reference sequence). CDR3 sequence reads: CASRGTGWYEQYF. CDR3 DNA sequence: TGTGCCAGCAGAGGGACAGGGTGGTACGAGCAGTACTTC.

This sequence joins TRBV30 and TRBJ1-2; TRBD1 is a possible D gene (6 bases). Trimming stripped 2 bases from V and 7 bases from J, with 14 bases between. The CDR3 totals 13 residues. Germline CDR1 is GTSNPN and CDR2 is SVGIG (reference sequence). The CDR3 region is CAWSSRTDSGYTF. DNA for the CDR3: TGTGCCTGGAGTAGCAGGACAGATAGTGGCTACACCTTC.

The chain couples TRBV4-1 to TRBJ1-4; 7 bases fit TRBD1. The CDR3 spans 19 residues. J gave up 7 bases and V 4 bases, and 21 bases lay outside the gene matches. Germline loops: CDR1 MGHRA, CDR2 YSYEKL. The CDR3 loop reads CASSRRDSLTPYGGEKLFF. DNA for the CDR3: TGCGCCAGCAGCCGCCGGGACAGCTTGACCCCCTACGGTGGTGAAAAACTGTTTTTT.

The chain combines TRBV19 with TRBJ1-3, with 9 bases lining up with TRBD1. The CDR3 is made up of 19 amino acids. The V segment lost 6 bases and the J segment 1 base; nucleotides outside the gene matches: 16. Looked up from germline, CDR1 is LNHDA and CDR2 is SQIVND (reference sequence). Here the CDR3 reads CASSFDPGTGIDSGNTIYF. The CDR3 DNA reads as TGTGCCAGTAGCTTTGACCCCGGGACAGGGATCGATTCTGGAAACACCATATATTTT.

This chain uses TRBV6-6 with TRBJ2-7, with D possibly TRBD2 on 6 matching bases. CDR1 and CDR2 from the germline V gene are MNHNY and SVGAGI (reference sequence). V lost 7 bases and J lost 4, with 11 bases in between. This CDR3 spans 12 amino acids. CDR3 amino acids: CASTAGRYEQYF. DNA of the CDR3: TGTGCCAGCACCGCGGGGAGGTACGAGCAGTACTTC.

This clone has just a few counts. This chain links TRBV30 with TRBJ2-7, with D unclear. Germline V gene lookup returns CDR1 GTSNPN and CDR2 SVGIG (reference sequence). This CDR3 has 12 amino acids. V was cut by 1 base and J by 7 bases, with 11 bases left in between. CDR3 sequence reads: CAWSGAVSEQYF. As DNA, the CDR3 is TGTGCCTGGAGTGGGGCAGTTAGTGAGCAGTACTTC.

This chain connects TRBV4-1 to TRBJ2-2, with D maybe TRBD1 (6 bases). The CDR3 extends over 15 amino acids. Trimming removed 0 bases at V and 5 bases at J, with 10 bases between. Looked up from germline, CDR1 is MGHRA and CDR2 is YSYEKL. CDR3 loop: CASSQEWQGTGELFF. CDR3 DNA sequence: TGCGCCAGCAGCCAAGAATGGCAGGGGACCGGGGAGCTGTTTTTT.

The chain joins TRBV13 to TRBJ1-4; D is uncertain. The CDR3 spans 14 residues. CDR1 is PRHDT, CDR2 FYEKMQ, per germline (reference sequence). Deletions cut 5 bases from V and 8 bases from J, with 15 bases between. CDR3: CASSLREGEEKLFF. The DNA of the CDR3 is TGTGCCAGCAGCCTGCGGGAGGGCGAGGAAAAACTGTTTTTT. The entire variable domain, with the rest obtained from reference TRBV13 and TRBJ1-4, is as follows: AAGVIQSPRHLIKEKRETATLKCYPIPRHDTVYWYQQGPGQDPQFLISFYEKMQSDKGSIPDRFSAQQFSDYHSELNMSSLELGDSALYFCASSLREGEEKLFFGSGTQLSVL.

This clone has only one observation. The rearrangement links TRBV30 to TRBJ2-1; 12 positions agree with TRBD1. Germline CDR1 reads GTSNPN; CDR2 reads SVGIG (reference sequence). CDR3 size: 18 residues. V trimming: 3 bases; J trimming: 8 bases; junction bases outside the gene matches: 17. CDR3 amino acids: CAWSPDLLRDRGRDEQFF. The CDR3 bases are TGTGCCTGGAGCCCAGACCTACTCCGGGACAGGGGGCGGGATGAGCAGTTCTTC.

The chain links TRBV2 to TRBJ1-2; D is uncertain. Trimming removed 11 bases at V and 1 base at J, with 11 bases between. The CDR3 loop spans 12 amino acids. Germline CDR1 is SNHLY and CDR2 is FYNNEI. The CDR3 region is CAGNTVNYGYTF. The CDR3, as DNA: TGTGCCGGCAACACAGTTAACTATGGCTACACCTTC.

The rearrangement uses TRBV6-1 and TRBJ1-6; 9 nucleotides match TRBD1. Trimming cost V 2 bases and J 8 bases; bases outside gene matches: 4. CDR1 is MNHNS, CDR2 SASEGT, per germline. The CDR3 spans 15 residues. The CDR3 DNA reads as TGTGCCAGCAGTGAACGGGACAGGGAACATTCACCCCTCCACTTT. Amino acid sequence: CASSERDREHSPLHF.